This T cell receptor beta chain was observed in a study of T cell clonotyping in hematopoietic cell transplantation. This clone was recorded once. Its cognate antigen is unknown. From germline, CDR1 is MDHEN and CDR2 SYDVKM. CDR3 length: 15 amino acids. Trimming removed 2 bases at V and 5 bases at J, with 12 bases between. TCRdb keeps only in-frame clones here, not all; method: immunoSEQ multiplex PCR. The profile covers 8,000 to 8,500 clones, with less than 90% appearing a single time and 4.2% taken by the ten largest. Study results and limitations: At the given depth, recipient repertoires were over 95% de novo clonotypes. After transplant, recipient diversity fell while pathologically expanded clonotypes grew through day 180.

This TCR derives from a male patient between 60 and 69 years old who had an allogeneic stem cell transplant from a related donor, so the T cells may come from the graft donor. Some clones in this sample may be carry-over from other donors' samples. This chain joins TRBV28 and TRBJ1-4; a possible D gene is TRBD1 (6 bases). The sample consisted of peripheral blood mononuclear cells, taken at the time of graft-versus-host disease after allogeneic stem cell transplant. CDR3 in DNA: TGTGCCAGCAGTTTAGGTGGGCAGGGGAATGAAAAACTGTTTTTT. Protein sequence: CASSLGGQGNEKLFF.